The 10 T cell receptor beta chains in this list originate from one sample, sequenced in a study of shared clonotypes between healthy human individuals (dated by TCRdb to about 2020). Libraries were built with the immunoSEQ multiplex PCR assay. This immuneACCESS table, as held by TCRdb, lists in-frame sequences with V and J called but not all clones. Of the missing ones, under half trace to an unresolved V gene in checked studies; the others have no known cause. In this sample the table shows 2 million to 3 million clones, roughly 93% of which occur a single time. In total, the top ten clones hold approximately 0.35% of the sample. Source material: naive CD4+ T cells from PBMCs. The cell subset or site label, read with the paper, signifies: CD45RA+ positively selected. Receptors originate from a man younger than 30 in good health. Some clones in this sample may be carry-over from other donors' samples.

The CDR3 region is CASSEGAGRPYTEAFF. The CDR3 DNA sequence: TGTGCCAGCAGTGAAGGGGCCGGCAGACCTTACACTGAAGCTTTCTTT. The gene calls are TRBV6-1 and TRBJ1-1; D remains unclear. V gave up 1 base and J gave up 3 bases, with 15 bases separating them. Germline CDR1 reads MNHNS; CDR2 reads SASEGT. The CDR3 contains 16 residues.

This clone has a single count. The rearrangement links TRBV2 to TRBJ2-1; D is uncertain. The CDR3 is 11 residues long. V was clipped by 3 bases and J by 9 bases, with 6 bases between them. CDR1 is SNHLY and CDR2 is FYNNEI in the germline V gene. CDR3 loop: CASSDGFEQFF. CDR3 DNA: TGTGCCAGCAGTGACGGGTTTGAGCAGTTCTTC.

CDR3 in DNA: TGTGCCAGCGAAGGGGACTCCACAGATACGCAGTATTTT. Translated, it gives CASEGDSTDTQYF. This chain uses TRBV7-9 with TRBJ2-3, with TRBD2 as a possible D gene (6 bases). CDR1 and CDR2 (germline): SEHNR, FQNEAQ (reference sequence). The CDR3 is made up of 13 amino acids. The germline V and J ends were trimmed by 8 bases and 2 bases, with 11 bases remaining between them.

This clone was observed a handful of times. The chain employs TRBV30 and TRBJ1-1; D ambiguous. This CDR3 comprises 14 residues. Germline loops: CDR1 GTSNPN, CDR2 SVGIG (reference sequence). The germline V and J ends were trimmed by 0 bases and 0 bases, with 8 bases remaining between them. In nucleotides, the CDR3 is TGTGCCTGGAGTGTAGTCGGTTTGAACACTGAAGCTTTCTTT. Translation gives CAWSVVGLNTEAFF.

This chain joins TRBV27 and TRBJ2-3, with D possibly TRBD2 on 6 matching bases. Deletions cut 5 bases from V and 5 bases from J, with 14 bases between. Germline assignment: CDR1 MNHEY and CDR2 SMNVEV (reference sequence). The CDR3 has 14 residues. Here the CDR3 DNA reads TGTGCCAGCAGTGAGTGGGCGGGGCGAGATACGCAGTATTTT. Translated, it gives CASSEWAGRDTQYF.

The chain carries TRBV28 and TRBJ1-2; D gene unclear. Trimming shortened V by 5 bases and J by 4 bases, and 17 bases separated the two germline ends. Germline V gene lookup returns CDR1 MDHEN and CDR2 SYDVKM. The CDR3 consists of 15 residues. The CDR3 spells CASSPLGGLFYGYTF. In DNA, the CDR3 is TGTGCCAGCAGTCCCCTAGGAGGGTTGTTCTATGGCTACACCTTC.

This rearrangement joins TRBV10-2 to TRBJ2-1; 10 nucleotides match TRBD2. The CDR3 is made up of 16 amino acids. The V gene end was trimmed by 8 bases and the J gene end by 7 bases; junction bases not matched to a gene: 14. Germline V gives CDR1 WSHSY, CDR2 SAAADI. The CDR3 nucleotides are TGCGCCAGCCCCCCCGAGCTAGCGGGAGCGGGGAATGAGCAGTTCTTC. It is translated as CASPPELAGAGNEQFF.

This clone was seen more than once but under ten times. The chain joins TRBV14 to TRBJ1-1; D is unclear. Germline CDR1 SGHDN, CDR2 FVKESK. V was trimmed by 4 bases and J by 1 base, leaving 13 bases between them. The CDR3 has 15 residues. CDR3 nucleotides: TGTGCCAGCAGCCCCCTAGTAACGGGGAACACTGAAGCTTTCTTT. As protein: CASSPLVTGNTEAFF.

The chain couples TRBV2 to TRBJ1-2; D possibly corresponds to TRBD1 (5 bases). Germline lookup yields CDR1 SNHLY and CDR2 FYNNEI. The V and J ends lost 8 bases and 0 bases respectively, with 19 bases between them. The CDR3 covers 16 residues. The CDR3 reads CASRGALGGSNYGYTF. The CDR3 region has the DNA TGTGCCAGCCGTGGGGCCCTGGGTGGCTCTAACTATGGCTACACCTTC.

Only one count was recorded for this clone. The gene calls are TRBV9 and TRBJ2-7, with a possible D match to TRBD1 (6 bases). Between the trimmed V and J ends, which lost 5 bases and 1 base, there was a span of 16 bases. CDR1 and CDR2 from the germline V gene are SGDLS and YYNGEE. The CDR3 length is 15 residues. CDR3 loop: CASSYDGTPSYEQYF. In DNA, the CDR3 is TGTGCCAGCAGTTACGACGGGACACCTTCCTACGAGCAGTACTTC. The full variable domain, in which reference TRBV9 and TRBJ2-7 provide the parts outside the CDR3, is DSGVTQTPKHLITATGQRVTLRCSPRSGDLSVYWYQQSLDQGLQFLIQYYNGEERAKGNILERFSAQQFPDLHSELNLSSLELGDSALYFCASSYDGTPSYEQYFGPGTRLTVT.